This TCR beta chain was obtained from a study of shared clonotypes between healthy human individuals. This CDR3 comprises 11 residues. With 1 base removed from V and 10 bases from J, the gap between germline ends came to 8 bases. Per germline, CDR1 LGHNA and CDR2 YNFKEQ. Some clones are missing from TCRdb's copy, which holds only in-frame ones; the method was immunoSEQ multiplex PCR. Of 2,500,000 or so clones listed, approximately 90% were seen once; the top ten hold approximately 0.41%. This receptor was taken from a man aged 18 to 29 in good health. Some clones in this sample may be carry-over from other donors' samples. Sequences were obtained from naive CD4+ T cells from PBMCs. Described subset: CD45RA+ positively selected. The chain has TRBV4-2 and TRBJ2-7; D uncertain. The CDR3: CASSQGEVQYF. CDR3 nucleotides: TGTGCCAGCAGCCAAGGGGAAGTTCAGTACTTC.